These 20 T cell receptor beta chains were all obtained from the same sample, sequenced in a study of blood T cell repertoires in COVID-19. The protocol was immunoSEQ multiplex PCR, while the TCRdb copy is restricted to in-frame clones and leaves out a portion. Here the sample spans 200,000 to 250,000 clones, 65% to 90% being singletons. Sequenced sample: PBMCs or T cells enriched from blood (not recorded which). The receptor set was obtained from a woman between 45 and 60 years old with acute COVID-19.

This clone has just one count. CDR3 loop: CASRQGSHEKLFF. For the CDR3, the DNA is TGTGCCAGTAGACAGGGTTCGCATGAAAAACTGTTTTTT. The V call is TRBV19, the J call TRBJ1-4; maybe TRBD1 (6 bases). With 6 bases removed from V and 6 bases from J, the gap between germline ends came to 11 bases. Germline CDR1 and CDR2: LNHDA and SQIVND (reference sequence). The CDR3 runs to 13 residues. Supplemented by reference TRBV19 and TRBJ1-4, the full variable domain reads DGGITQSPKYLFRKEGQNVTLSCEQNLNHDAMYWYRQDPGQGLRLIYYSQIVNDFQKGDIAEGYSVSREKKESFPLTVTSAQKNPTAFYLCASRQGSHEKLFFGSGTQLSVL.

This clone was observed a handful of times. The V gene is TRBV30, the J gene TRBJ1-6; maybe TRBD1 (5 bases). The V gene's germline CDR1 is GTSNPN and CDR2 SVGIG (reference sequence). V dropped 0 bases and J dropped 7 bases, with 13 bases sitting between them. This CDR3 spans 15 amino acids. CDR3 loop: CAWSVGGERNSPLHF. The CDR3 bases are TGTGCCTGGAGTGTAGGAGGGGAACGAAATTCACCCCTCCACTTT.

DNA for the CDR3: TGTGCCAGCAGTCCGGACAGCCCAACCTATAATTCACCCCTCCACTTT. This sequence encodes CASSPDSPTYNSPLHF. The chain combines TRBV28 with TRBJ1-6; D is possibly TRBD1 (6 bases). The CDR3 has 16 residues. Germline CDR1 and CDR2: MDHEN and SYDVKM. Between the trimmed V and J ends, which lost 5 bases and 2 bases, there was a span of 13 bases.

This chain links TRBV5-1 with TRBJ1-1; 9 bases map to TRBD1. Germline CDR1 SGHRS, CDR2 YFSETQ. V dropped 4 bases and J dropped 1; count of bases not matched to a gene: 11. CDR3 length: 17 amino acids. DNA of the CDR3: TGCGCCAGCAGCCCATGGGGGAGGACAGGGGAGAACACTGAAGCTTTCTTT. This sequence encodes CASSPWGRTGENTEAFF.

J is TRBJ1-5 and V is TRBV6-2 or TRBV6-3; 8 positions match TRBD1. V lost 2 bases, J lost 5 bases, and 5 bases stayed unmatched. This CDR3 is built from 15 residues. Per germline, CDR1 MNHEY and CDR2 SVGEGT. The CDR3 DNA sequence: TGTGCCAGCAGTTACCGCAGGGGGCAACATCAGCCCCAGCATTTT. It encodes CASSYRRGQHQPQHF.

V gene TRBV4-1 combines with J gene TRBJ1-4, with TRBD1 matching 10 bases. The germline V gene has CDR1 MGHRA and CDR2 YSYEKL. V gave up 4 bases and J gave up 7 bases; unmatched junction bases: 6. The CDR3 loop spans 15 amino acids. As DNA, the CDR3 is TGCGCCAGCAGCCTAGGAGGGACAGGGGTTGAAAAACTGTTTTTT. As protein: CASSLGGTGVEKLFF.

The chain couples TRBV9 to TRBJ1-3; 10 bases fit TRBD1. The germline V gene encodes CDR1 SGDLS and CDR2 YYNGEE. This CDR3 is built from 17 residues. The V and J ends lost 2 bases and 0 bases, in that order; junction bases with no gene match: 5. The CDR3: CASSVFRDRGSGNTIYF. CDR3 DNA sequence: TGTGCCAGCAGCGTTTTTCGGGACAGGGGCTCTGGAAACACCATATATTTT. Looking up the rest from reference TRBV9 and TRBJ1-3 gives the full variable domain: DSGVTQTPKHLITATGQRVTLRCSPRSGDLSVYWYQQSLDQGLQFLIQYYNGEERAKGNILERFSAQQFPDLHSELNLSSLELGDSALYFCASSVFRDRGSGNTIYFGEGSWLTVV.

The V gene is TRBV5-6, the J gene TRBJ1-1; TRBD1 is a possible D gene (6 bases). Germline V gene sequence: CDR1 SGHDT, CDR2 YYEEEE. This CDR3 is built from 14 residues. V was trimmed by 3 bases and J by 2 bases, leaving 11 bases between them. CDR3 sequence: CASSSTGTNTEAFF. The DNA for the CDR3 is TGTGCCAGCAGCTCAACAGGGACAAACACTGAAGCTTTCTTT.

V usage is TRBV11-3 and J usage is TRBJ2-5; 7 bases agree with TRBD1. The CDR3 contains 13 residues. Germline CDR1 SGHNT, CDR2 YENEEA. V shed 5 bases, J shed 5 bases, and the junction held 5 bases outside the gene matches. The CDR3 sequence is CASSVTGSETQYF. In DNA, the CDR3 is TGTGCCAGCAGCGTGACAGGGTCCGAGACCCAGTACTTC.

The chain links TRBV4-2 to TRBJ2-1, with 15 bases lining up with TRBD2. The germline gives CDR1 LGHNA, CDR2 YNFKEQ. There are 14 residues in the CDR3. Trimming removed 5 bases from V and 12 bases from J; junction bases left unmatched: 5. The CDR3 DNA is TGTGCCAGCAGCGAAGGGACTAGCGGGGGGTGGCAGTTCTTC. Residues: CASSEGTSGGWQFF.

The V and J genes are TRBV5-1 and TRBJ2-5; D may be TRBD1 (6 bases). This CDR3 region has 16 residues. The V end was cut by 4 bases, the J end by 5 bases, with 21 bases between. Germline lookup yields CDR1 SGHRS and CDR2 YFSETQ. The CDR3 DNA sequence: TGCGCCAGCAGCAGCACTAACAGGGTTAAAGGGGAGACCCAGTACTTC. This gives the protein CASSSTNRVKGETQYF.

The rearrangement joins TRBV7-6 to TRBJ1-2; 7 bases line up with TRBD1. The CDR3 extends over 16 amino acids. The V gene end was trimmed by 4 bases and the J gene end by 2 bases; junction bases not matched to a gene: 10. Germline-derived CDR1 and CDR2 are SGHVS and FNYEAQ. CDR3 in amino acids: CASSSHHGGQNYGYTF. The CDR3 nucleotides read TGTGCCAGCAGCTCCCACCATGGGGGACAGAACTATGGCTACACCTTC.

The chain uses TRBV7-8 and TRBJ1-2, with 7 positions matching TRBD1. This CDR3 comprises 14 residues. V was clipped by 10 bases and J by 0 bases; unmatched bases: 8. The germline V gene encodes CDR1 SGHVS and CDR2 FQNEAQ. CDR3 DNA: TGTGCCACCTCCGACAGGGACCCTAACTATGGCTACACCTTC. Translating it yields CATSDRDPNYGYTF.

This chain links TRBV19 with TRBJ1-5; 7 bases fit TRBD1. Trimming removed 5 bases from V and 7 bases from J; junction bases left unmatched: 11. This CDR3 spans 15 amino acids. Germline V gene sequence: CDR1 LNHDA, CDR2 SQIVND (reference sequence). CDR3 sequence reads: CASSPRDSYLQPQHF. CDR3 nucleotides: TGTGCCAGTAGTCCGCGGGACAGTTATTTACAGCCCCAGCATTTT. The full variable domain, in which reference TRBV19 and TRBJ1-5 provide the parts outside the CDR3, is DGGITQSPKYLFRKEGQNVTLSCEQNLNHDAMYWYRQDPGQGLRLIYYSQIVNDFQKGDIAEGYSVSREKKESFPLTVTSAQKNPTAFYLCASSPRDSYLQPQHFGDGTRLSIL.

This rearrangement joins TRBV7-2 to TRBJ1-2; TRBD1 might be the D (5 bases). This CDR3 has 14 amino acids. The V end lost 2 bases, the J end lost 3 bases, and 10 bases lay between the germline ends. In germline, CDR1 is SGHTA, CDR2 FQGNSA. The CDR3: CASSLRGSHYGYTF. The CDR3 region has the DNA TGTGCCAGCAGCTTAAGGGGTTCGCACTATGGCTACACCTTC.

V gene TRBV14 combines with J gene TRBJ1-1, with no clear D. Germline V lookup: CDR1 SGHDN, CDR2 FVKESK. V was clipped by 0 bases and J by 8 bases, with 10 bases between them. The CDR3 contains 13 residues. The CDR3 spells CASSQDQVREAFF. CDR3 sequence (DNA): TGTGCCAGCAGCCAAGATCAGGTTCGAGAAGCTTTCTTT.

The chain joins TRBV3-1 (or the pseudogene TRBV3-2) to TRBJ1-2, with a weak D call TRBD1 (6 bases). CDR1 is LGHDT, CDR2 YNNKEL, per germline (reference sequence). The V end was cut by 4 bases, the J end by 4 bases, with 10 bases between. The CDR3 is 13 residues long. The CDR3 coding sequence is TGTGCCAGCAGCCTGGACAGCTCCTATGGCTACACCTTC. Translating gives CASSLDSSYGYTF.

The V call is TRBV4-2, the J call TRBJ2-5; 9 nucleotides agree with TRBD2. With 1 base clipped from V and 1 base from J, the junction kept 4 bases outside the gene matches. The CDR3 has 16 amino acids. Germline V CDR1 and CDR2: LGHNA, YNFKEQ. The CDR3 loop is CASSQAAGGAQETQYF. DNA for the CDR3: TGTGCCAGCAGCCAAGCGGCGGGGGGGGCCCAAGAGACCCAGTACTTC.

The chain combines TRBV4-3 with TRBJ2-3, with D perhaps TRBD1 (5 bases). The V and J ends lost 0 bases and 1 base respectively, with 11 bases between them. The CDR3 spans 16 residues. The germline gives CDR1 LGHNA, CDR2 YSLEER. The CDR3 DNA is TGCGCCAGCAGCCAAGATAAGGGGATGGGCACAGATACGCAGTATTTT. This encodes CASSQDKGMGTDTQYF.

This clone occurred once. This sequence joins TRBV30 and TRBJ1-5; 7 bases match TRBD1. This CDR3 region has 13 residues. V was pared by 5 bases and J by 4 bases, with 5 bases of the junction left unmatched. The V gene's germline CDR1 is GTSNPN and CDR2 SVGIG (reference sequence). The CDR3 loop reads CAWGDSLNQPQHF. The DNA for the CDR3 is TGTGCCTGGGGGGACAGTCTGAATCAGCCCCAGCATTTT.